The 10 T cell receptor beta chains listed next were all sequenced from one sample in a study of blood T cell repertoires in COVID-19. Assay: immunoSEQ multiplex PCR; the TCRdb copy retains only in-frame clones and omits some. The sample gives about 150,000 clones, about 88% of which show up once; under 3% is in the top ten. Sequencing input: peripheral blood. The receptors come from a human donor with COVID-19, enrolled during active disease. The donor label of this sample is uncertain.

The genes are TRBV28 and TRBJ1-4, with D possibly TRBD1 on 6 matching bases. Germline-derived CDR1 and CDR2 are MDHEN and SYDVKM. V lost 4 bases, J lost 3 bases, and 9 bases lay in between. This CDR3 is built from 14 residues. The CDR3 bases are TGTGCCAGCAGTTCGGGGGGCCCTAATGAAAAACTGTTTTTT. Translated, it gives CASSSGGPNEKLFF.

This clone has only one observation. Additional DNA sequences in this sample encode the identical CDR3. CDR3 amino acids: CASSLGSQETQYF. DNA of the CDR3: TGTGCCAGCAGTTTAGGCAGCCAAGAGACCCAGTACTTC. The V call is TRBV12-3 or TRBV12-4, the J call TRBJ2-5; no clear D gene. V was pared by 1 base and J by 1 base, with 4 bases between. The CDR3 has 13 amino acids.

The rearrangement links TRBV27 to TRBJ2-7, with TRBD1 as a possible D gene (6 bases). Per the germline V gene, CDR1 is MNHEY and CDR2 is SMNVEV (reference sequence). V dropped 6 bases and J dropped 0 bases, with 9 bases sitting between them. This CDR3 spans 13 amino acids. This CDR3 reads CASSTGHSYEQYF. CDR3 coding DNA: TGTGCCAGCAGCACGGGACACTCCTACGAGCAGTACTTC.

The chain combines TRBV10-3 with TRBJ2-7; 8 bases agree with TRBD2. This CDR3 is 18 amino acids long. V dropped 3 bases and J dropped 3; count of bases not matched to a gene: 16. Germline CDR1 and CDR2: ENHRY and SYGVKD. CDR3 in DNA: TGTGCCATCAGTGATGGGCCGGGGGGGAAATATAACCTCTACGAGCAGTACTTC. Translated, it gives CAISDGPGGKYNLYEQYF.

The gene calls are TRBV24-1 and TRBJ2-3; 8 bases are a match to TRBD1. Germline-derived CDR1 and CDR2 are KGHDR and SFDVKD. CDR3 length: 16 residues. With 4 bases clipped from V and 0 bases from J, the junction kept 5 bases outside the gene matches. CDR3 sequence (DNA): TGTGCCACCAGTGAAGGGACAGGAAGGAGCACAGATACGCAGTATTTT. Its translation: CATSEGTGRSTDTQYF.

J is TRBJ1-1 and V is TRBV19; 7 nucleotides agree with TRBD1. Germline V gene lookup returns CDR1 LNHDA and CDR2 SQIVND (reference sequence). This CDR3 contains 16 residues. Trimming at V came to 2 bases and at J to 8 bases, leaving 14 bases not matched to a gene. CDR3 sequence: CASSIPRGAGTAEAFF. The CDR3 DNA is TGTGCCAGTAGTATACCGAGGGGCGCTGGGACAGCAGAAGCTTTCTTT. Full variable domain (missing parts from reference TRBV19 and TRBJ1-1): DGGITQSPKYLFRKEGQNVTLSCEQNLNHDAMYWYRQDPGQGLRLIYYSQIVNDFQKGDIAEGYSVSREKKESFPLTVTSAQKNPTAFYLCASSIPRGAGTAEAFFGQGTRLTVV.

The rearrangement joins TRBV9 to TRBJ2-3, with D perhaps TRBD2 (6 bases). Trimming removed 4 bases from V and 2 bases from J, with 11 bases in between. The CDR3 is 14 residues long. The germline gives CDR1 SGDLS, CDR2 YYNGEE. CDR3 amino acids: CASSTGTLTDTQYF. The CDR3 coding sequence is TGTGCCAGCAGCACCGGGACTCTCACAGATACGCAGTATTTT.

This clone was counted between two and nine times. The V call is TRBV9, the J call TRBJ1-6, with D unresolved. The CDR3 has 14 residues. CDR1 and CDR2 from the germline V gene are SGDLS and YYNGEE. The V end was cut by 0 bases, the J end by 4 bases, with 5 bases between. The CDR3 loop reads CASSVEQYNSPLHF. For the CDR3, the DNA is TGTGCCAGCAGCGTAGAACAATATAATTCACCCCTCCACTTT.

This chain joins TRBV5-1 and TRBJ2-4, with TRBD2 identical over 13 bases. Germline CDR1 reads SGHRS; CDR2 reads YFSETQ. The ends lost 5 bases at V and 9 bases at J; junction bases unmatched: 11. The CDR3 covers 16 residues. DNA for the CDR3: TGCGCCAGCAGAGGGGGGACTAGCGGGGCGACGGGCATTCAGTACTTC. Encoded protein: CASRGGTSGATGIQYF.

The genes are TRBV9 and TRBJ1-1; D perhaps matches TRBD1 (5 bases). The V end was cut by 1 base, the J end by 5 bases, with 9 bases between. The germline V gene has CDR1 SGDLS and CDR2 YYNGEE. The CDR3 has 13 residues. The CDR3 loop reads CASSVRDRTEAFF. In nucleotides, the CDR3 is TGTGCCAGCAGCGTAAGAGACAGAACTGAAGCTTTCTTT.